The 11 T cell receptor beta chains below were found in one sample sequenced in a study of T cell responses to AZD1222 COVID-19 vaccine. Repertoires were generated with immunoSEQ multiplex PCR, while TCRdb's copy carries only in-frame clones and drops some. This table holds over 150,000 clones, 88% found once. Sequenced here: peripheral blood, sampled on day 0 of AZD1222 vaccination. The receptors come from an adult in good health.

CDR3 in DNA: TGCAGTGCTTTCCGACAGGGTGGCTACACCTTC. It translates to CSAFRQGGYTF. The chain carries TRBV20-1 and TRBJ1-2; 7 nucleotides agree with TRBD1. There are 11 residues in the CDR3. The trim removed 5 bases at V and 7 bases at J, leaving 4 bases unmatched. Germline V gene sequence: CDR1 DFQATT, CDR2 SNEGSKA (reference sequence).

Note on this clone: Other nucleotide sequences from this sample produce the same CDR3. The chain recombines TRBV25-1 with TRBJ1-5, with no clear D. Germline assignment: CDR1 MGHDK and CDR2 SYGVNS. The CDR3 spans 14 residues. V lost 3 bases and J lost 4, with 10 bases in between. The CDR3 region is CASSETGRNQPQHF. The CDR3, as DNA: TGTGCCAGCAGTGAGACCGGAAGAAATCAGCCCCAGCATTTT.

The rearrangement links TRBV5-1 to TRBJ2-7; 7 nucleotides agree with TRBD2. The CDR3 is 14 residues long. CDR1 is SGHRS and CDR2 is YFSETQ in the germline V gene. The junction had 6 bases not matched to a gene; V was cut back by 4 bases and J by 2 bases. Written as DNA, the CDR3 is TGCGCCAGCAGCAGGAGCGGGGACCCCTACGAGCAGTACTTC. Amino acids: CASSRSGDPYEQYF.

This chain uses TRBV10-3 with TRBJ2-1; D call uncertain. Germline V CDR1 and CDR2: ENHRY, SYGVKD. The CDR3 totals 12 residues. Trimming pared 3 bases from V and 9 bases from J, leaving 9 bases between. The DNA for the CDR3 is TGTGCCATCAGTGAATTTGCGGCTGAGCAGTTCTTC. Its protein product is CAISEFAAEQFF.

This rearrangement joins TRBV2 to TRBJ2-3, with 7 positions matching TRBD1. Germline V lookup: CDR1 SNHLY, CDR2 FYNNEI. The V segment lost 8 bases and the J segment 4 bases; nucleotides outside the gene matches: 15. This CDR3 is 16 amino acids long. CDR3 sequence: CASGPKGAQGPDTQYF. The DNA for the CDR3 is TGTGCCAGCGGGCCAAAGGGGGCCCAAGGACCAGATACGCAGTATTTT.

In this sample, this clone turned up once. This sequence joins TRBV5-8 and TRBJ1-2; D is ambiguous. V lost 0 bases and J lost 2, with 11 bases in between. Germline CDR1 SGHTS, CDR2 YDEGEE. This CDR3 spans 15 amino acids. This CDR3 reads CASSLVRVLNYGYTF. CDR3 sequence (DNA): TGTGCCAGCAGCTTGGTTCGAGTACTGAACTATGGCTACACCTTC.

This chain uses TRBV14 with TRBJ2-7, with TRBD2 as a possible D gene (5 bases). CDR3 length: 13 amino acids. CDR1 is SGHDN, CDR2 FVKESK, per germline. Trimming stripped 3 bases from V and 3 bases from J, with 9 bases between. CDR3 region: CASSQTGVYEQYF. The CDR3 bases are TGTGCCAGCAGCCAGACCGGGGTCTACGAGCAGTACTTC. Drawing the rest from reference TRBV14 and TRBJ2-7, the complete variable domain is EAGVTQFPSHSVIEKGQTVTLRCDPISGHDNLYWYRRVMGKEIKFLLHFVKESKQDESGMPNNRFLAERTGGTYSTLKVQPAELEDSGVYFCASSQTGVYEQYFGPGTRLTVT.

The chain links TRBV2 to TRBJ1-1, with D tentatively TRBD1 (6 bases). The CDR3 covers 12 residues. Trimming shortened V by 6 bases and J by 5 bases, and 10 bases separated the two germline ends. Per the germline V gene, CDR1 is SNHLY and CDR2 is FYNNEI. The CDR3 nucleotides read TGTGCCAGCAGCCAGGGGCGGACTGAAGCTTTCTTT. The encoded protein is CASSQGRTEAFF. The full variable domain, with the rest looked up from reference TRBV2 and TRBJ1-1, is EPEVTQTPSHQVTQMGQEVILRCVPISNHLYFYWYRQILGQKVEFLVSFYNNEISEKSEIFDDQFSVERPDGSNFTLKIRSTKLEDSAMYFCASSQGRTEAFFGQGTRLTVV.

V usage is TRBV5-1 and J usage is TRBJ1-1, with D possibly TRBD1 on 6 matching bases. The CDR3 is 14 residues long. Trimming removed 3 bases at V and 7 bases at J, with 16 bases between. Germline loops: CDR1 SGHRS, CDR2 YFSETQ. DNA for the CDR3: TGCGCCAGCAGCTCCAGACAGGAGTTCAGTGAAGCTTTCTTT. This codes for CASSSRQEFSEAFF. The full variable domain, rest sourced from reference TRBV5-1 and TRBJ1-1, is KAGVTQTPRYLIKTRGQQVTLSCSPISGHRSVSWYQQTPGQGLQFLFEYFSETQRNKGNFPGRFSGRQFSNSRSEMNVSTLELGDSALYLCASSSRQEFSEAFFGQGTRLTVV.

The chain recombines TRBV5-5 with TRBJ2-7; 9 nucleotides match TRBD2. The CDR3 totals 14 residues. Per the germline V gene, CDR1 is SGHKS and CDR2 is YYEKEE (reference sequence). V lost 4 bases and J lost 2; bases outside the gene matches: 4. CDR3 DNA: TGTGCCAGCAGCCTGAGCGGGGGGCCCTACGAGCAGTACTTC. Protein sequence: CASSLSGGPYEQYF.

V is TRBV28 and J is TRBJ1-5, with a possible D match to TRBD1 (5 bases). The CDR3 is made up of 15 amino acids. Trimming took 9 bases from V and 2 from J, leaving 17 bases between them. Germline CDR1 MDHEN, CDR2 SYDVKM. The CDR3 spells CARILWGEGNQPQHF. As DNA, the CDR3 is TGTGCCAGAATTCTTTGGGGGGAAGGCAATCAGCCCCAGCATTTT.